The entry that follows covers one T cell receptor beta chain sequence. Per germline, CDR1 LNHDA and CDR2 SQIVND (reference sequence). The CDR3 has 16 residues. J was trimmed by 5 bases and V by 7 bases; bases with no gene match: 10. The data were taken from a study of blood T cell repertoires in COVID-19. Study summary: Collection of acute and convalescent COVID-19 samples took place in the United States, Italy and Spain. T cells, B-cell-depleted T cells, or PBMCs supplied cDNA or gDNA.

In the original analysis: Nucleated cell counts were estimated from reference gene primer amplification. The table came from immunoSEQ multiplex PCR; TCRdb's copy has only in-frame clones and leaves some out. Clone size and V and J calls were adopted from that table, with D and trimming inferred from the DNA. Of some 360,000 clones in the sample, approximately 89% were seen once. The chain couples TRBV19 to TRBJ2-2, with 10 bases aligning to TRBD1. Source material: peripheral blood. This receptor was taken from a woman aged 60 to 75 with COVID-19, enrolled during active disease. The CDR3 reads CASTDRGQVYTGELFF. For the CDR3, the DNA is TGTGCCAGTACCGACAGGGGGCAGGTTTATACCGGGGAGCTGTTTTTT.